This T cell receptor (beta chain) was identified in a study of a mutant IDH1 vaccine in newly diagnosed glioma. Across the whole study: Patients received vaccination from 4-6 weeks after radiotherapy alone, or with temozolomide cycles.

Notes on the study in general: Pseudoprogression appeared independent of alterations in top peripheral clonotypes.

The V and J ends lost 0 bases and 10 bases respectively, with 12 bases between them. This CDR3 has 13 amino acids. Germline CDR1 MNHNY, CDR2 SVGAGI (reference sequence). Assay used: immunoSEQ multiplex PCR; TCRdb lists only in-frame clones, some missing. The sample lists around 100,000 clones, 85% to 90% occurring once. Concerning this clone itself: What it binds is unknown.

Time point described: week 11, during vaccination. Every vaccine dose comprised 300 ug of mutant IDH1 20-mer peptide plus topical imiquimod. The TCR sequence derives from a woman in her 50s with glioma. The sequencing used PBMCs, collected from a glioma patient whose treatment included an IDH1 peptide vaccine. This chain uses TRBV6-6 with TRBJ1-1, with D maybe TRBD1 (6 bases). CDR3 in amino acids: CASSYSGAEVAFF. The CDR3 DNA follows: TGTGCCAGCAGTTACTCGGGGGCAGAGGTAGCTTTCTTT.